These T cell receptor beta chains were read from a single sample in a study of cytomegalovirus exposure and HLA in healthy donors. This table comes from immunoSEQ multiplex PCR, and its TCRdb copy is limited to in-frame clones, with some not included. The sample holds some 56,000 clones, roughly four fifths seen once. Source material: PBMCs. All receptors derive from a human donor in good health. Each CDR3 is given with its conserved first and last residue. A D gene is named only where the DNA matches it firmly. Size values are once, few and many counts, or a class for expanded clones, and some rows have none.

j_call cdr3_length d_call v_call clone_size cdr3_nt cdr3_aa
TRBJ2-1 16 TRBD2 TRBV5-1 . TGCGCCAGCAAGAGGGCGGGGGGGGCAGACTACAATGAGCAGTTCTTC CASKRAGGADYNEQFF
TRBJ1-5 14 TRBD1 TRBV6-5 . TGTGCCAGCAGTTTACAGGGGGGTGATCAGCCCCAGCATTTT CASSLQGGDQPQHF
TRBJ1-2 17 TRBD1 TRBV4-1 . TGCGCCAGCAGCCATGGAGTACCGACAGGGTATATCTCTGGCTACACCTTC CASSHGVPTGYISGYTF
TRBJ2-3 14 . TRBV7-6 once TGTGCCAGCAGCTTAGATCAGGCCACAGATACGCAGTATTTT CASSLDQATDTQYF
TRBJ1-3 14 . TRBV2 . TGTGCCAGCAGTGATGGACATTCTGGAAACACCATATATTTT CASSDGHSGNTIYF
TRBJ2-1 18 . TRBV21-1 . TGTGCCAGCAGCACTAAGCAGTCTACACTAGCGAATTACAATGAGCAGTTCTTC CASSTKQSTLANYNEQFF
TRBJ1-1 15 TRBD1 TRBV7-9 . TGTGCCAGCAGCTCCTTGGGACAGCCGAACACTGAAGCTTTCTTT CASSSLGQPNTEAFF
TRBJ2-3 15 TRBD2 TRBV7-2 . TGTGCCAGCAGCTTATGGGCGGGGGAGCCAGATACGCAGTATTTT CASSLWAGEPDTQYF
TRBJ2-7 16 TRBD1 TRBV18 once TGTGCCAGCTCATCACTGGGGACAGGGGTGGCCTACGAGCAGTACTTC CASSSLGTGVAYEQYF
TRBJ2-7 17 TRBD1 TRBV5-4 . TGTGCCAGCAGTTCGGGGACAGGGCATCTTACCTCCTACGAGCAGTACTTC CASSSGTGHLTSYEQYF
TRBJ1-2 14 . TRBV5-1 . TGCGCCAGCAGCTTGAGGGGAGGGGGCTATGGCTACACCTTC CASSLRGGGYGYTF
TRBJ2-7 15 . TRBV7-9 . TGTGCCAGCACCAAAGAGGGGGGGATAATCAACGAGCAGTACTTC CASTKEGGIINEQYF
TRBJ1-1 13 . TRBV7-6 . TGTGCCAGCAGCTTATCCCAGAACACTGAAGCTTTCTTT CASSLSQNTEAFF
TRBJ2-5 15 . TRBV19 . TGTGCCAGTAGTATAGCGGTCCGTCCCCTCCGGACCCAGTACTTC CASSIAVRPLRTQYF
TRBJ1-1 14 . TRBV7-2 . TGTGCCAGCAGCTTAGGGGCGACGAACACTGAAGCTTTCTTT CASSLGATNTEAFF
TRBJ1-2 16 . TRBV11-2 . TGTGCCAGCAGCCGAGCTATGAAGGACACGATCTATGGCTACACCTTC CASSRAMKDTIYGYTF
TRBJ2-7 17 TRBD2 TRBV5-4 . TGTGCCAGCAGACCGGGACTAGCGGGATACTACTCCTACGAGCAGTACTTC CASRPGLAGYYSYEQYF
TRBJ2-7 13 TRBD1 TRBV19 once TGTGCCAGTAGTACAAAACAGGGGATCGAGCAGTACTTC CASSTKQGIEQYF
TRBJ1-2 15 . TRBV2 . TGTGCCAGCAGTGCCCGAGGGGGAGGGAGCTATGGCTACACCTTC CASSARGGGSYGYTF
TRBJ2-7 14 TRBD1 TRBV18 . TGTGCCAGCTCACCGCAGACAGGGGTCGACGAGCAGTACTTC CASSPQTGVDEQYF
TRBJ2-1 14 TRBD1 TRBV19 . TGTGCCAGTAGTGCCGGGACAGGGTTTAATGAGCAGTTCTTC CASSAGTGFNEQFF
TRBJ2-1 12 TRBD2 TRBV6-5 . TGTGCCAGCAGTTCGACTAGCGGAGAGCAGTTCTTC CASSSTSGEQFF
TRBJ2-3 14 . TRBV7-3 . TGTGCCAGCAGCTTGGCACGGGGCACAGATACGCAGTATTTT CASSLARGTDTQYF
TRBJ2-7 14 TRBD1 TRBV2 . TGTGCCAGCAGTGAAACCGGGACAGGCATCGAGCAGTACTTC CASSETGTGIEQYF
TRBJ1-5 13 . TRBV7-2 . TGTGCCAGCAGCTCCCCCCTAGGTCAGCCCCAGCATTTT CASSSPLGQPQHF
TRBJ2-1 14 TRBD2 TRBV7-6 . TGTGCCAGCAGCTTGAGGACTAGCGGGAATGAGCAGTTCTTC CASSLRTSGNEQFF
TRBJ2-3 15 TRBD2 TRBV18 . TGTGCCAGCTCACCAGTTCCTAGCGGGGGAAGTACGCAGTATTTT CASSPVPSGGSTQYF
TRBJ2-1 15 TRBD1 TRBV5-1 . TGCGCCAGCAGCCTTTCGGGACAGGGAACGAATGAGCAGTTCTTC CASSLSGQGTNEQFF
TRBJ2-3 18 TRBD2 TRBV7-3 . TGTGCCAGCAGCCGAGGGACTAGCGGGGGGCCTAGCACAGATACGCAGTATTTT CASSRGTSGGPSTDTQYF
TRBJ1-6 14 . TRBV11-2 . TGTGCCAGCAGCTTCGGGTGGCGGAATTCACCCCTCCACTTT CASSFGWRNSPLHF
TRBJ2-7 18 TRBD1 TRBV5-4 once TGTGCCAGCAGCTTGGCCGTCGGGACAGGGACGTTCGGGGGCGAGCAGTACTTC CASSLAVGTGTFGGEQYF
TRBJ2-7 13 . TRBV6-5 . TGTGCCAGCAGTCTGACAGGTTCCTACGAGCAGTACTTC CASSLTGSYEQYF
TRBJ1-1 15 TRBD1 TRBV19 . TGTGCCAGTAGGGTCGGACAGGGGATCCGAACTGAAGCTTTCTTT CASRVGQGIRTEAFF
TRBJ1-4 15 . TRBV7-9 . TGTGCCAGCAGCTTAGTCAGGGAATGGTCCGAAAAACTGTTTTTT CASSLVREWSEKLFF
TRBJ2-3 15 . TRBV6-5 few TGTGCCAGCAGTTACAGGGGATTGAGCACAGATACGCAGTATTTT CASSYRGLSTDTQYF
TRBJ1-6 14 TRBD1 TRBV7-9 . TGTTCCAGCAGCTTAGGGGACAGGATTTCACCCCTCCACTTT CSSSLGDRISPLHF
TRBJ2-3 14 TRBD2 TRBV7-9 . TGTTCCAGCAGCTTAACTAGCGGGGTGGATACGCAGTATTTT CSSSLTSGVDTQYF
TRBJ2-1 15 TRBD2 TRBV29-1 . TGCAGCGTTCCACCCAAGTTAGCGGGTGTAAATGAGCAGTTCTTC CSVPPKLAGVNEQFF
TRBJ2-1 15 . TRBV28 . TGTGCCAGCAGTTTACAAAGTCTACCCTACAATGAGCAGTTCTTC CASSLQSLPYNEQFF
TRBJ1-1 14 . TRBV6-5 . TGTGCCAGCAGCCGTCTCGGGGTTAGGGTTGAAGCTTTCTTT CASSRLGVRVEAFF
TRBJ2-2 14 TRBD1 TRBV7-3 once TGTGCCAGCAGCTCCCGACAGGGCCCCGGGGAGCTGTTTTTT CASSSRQGPGELFF
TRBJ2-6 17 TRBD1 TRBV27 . TGTGCCAGCAGCACCCGGGACAGGGGGCGTGGGGCCAACGTCCTGACTTTC CASSTRDRGRGANVLTF